This section outlines one TCR beta chain sequence together with its context. The target antigen is unknown. Profiling relied on immunoSEQ multiplex PCR, and the TCRdb table lists in-frame clones only, not all of them. The data contain about 130,000 clones, approximately 95% of them singletons. The data originate from a study of cytomegalovirus exposure and HLA in healthy donors. On the study more broadly: The approximately 120 validation repertoires used the same platform as the roughly 700 first-cohort repertoires (as reported by a later analysis). Findings and limits, study-wide: Reportedly, diagnosis of cytomegalovirus status by the classifier showed high specificity and sensitivity.

CDR3 length: 12 residues. The V and J ends lost 6 bases and 9 bases respectively, with 12 bases between them. CDR1 is LNHDA and CDR2 is SQIVND in the germline V gene (reference sequence). The sample was PBMCs. This TCR was recovered from a man aged 18-30 years in good health and CMV-seronegative. The chain links TRBV19 to TRBJ1-5; maybe TRBD1 (5 bases). Here the CDR3 reads CASSPQGRPQHF. The CDR3 bases are TGTGCCAGTAGCCCTCAGGGAAGGCCCCAGCATTTT.